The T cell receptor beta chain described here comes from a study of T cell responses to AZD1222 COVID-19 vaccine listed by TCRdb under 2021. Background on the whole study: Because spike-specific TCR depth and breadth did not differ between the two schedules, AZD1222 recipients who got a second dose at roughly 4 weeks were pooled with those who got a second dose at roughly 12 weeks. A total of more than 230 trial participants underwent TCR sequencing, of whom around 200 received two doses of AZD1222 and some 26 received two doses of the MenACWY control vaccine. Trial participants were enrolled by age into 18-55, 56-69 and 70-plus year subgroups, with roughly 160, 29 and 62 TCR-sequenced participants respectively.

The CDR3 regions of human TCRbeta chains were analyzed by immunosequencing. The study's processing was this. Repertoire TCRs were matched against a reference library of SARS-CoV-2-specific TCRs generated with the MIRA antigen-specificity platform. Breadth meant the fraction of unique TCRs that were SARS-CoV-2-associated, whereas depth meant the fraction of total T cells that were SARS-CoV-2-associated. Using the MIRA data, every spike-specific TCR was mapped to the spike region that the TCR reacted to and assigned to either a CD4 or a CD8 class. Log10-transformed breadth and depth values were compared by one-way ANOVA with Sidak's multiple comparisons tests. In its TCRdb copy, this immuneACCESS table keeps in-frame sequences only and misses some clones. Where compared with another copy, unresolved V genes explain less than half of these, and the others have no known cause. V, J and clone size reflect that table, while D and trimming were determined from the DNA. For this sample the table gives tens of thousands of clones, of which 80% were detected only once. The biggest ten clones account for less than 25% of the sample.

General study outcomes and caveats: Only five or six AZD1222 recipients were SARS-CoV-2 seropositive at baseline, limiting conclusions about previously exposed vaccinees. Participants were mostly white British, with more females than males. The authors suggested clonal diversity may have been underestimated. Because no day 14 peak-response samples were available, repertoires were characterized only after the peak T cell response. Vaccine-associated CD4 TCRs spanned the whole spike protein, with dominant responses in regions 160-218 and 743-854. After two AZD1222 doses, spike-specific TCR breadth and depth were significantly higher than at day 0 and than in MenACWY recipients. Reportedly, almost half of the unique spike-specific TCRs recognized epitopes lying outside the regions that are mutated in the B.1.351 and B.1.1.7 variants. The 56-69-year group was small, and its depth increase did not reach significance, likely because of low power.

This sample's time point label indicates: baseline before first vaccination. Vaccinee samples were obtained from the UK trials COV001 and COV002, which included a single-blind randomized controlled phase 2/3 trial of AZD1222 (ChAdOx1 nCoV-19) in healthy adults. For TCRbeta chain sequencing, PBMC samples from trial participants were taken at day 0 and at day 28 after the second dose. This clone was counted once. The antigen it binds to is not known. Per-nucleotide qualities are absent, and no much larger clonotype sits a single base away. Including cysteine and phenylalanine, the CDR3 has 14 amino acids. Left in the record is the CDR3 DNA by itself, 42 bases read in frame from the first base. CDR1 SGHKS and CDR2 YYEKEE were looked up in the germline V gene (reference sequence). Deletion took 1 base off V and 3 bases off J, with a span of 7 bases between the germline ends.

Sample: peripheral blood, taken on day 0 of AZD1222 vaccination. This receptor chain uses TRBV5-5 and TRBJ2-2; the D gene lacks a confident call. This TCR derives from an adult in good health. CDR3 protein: CASSLRQHTGELFF. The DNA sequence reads TGTGCCAGCAGCTTGCGTCAGCACACCGGGGAGCTGTTTTTT.